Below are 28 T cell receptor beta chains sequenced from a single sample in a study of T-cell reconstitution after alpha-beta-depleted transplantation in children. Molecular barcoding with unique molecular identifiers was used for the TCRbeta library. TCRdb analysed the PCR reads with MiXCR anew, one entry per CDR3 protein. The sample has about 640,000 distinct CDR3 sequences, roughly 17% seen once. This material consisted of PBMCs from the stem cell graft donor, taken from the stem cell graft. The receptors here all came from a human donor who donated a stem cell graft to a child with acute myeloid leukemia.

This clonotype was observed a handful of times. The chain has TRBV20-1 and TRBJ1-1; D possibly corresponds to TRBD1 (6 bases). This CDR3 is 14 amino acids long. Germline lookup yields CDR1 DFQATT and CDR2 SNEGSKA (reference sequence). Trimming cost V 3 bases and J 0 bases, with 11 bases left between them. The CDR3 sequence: CSARGGQMNTEAFF. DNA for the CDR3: TGCAGTGCTAGGGGGGGGCAGATGAACACTGAAGCTTTCTTT.

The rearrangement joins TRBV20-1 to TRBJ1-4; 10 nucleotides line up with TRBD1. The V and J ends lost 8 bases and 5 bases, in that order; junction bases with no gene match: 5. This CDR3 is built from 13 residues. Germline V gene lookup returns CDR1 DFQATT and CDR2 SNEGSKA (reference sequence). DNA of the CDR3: TGCAGTTCTCCGGGACAGGGGAATGAAAAACTGTTTTTT. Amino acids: CSSPGQGNEKLFF.

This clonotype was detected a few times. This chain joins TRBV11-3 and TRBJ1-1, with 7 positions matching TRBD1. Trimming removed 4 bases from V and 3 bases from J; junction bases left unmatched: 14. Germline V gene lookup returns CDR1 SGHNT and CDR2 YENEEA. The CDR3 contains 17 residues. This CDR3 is CASSSSDRDVRYTEAFF. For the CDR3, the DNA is TGTGCCAGCAGCTCCTCCGACAGGGATGTTCGGTACACTGAAGCTTTCTTT.

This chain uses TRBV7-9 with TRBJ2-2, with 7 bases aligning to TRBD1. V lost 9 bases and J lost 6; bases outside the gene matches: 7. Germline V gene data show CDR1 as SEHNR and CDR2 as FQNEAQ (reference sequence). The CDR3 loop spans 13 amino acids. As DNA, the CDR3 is TGTGCCAGAGAGACAGGGACACCCGGGGAGCTGTTTTTT. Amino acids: CARETGTPGELFF.

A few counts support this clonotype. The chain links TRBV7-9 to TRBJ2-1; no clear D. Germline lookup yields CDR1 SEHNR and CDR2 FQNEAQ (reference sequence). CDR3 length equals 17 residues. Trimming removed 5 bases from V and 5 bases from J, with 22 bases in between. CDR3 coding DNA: TGTGCCAGCAGCCCCGTTGGAAGGATCAATCCCAACAATGAGCAGTTCTTC. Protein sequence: CASSPVGRINPNNEQFF.

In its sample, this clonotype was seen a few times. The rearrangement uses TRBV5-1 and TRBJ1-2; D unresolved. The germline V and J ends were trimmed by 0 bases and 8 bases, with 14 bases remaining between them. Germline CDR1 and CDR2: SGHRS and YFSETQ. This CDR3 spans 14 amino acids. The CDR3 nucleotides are TGCGCCAGCAGCTTGGAGTATGGCAGTTTAGGCTACACCTTC. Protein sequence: CASSLEYGSLGYTF.

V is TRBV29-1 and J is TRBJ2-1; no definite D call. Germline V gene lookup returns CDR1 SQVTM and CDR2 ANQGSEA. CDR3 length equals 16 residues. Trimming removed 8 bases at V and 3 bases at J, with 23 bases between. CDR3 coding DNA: TGCAGCCCCCTACCCCGTAAGGGTAGCATCTACAATGAGCAGTTCTTC. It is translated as CSPLPRKGSIYNEQFF.

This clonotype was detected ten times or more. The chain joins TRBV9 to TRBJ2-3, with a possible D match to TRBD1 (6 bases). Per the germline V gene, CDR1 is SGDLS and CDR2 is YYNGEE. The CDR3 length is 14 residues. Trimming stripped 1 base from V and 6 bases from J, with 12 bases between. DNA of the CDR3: TGTGCCAGCAGCGTAAAGTCAGGGGCCGATACGCAGTATTTT. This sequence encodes CASSVKSGADTQYF. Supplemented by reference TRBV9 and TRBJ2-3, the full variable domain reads DSGVTQTPKHLITATGQRVTLRCSPRSGDLSVYWYQQSLDQGLQFLIQYYNGEERAKGNILERFSAQQFPDLHSELNLSSLELGDSALYFCASSVKSGADTQYFGPGTRLTVL.

The CDR3 protein is CASSLARRPSGSGNTIYF. The CDR3 nucleotides read TGTGCCAGCAGCTTAGCGCGCCGCCCGTCGGGCTCTGGAAACACCATATATTTT. The J gene is TRBJ1-3, the V gene TRBV11-1; D is unclear. This CDR3 is 18 amino acids long. V gave up 0 bases and J gave up 0 bases, with 15 bases separating them. Looked up from germline, CDR1 is SGHAT and CDR2 is FQDESV (reference sequence).

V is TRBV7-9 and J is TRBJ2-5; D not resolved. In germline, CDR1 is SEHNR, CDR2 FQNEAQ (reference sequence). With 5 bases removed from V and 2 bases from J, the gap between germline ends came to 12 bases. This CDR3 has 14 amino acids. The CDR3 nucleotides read TGTGCCAGCAGCCCCGTCTCGGTACAAGAGACCCAGTACTTC. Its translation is CASSPVSVQETQYF.

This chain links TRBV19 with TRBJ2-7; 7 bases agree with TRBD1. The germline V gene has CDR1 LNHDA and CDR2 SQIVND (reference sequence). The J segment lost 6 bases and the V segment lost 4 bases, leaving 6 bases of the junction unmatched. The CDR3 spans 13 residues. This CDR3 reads CASSTTGNGEQYF. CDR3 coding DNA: TGTGCCAGTAGTACGACAGGGAATGGCGAGCAGTACTTC.

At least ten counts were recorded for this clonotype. The CDR3 DNA sequence: TGCAGCGTTGACGTAGACAGGAACACTGAAGCTTTCTTT. It translates to CSVDVDRNTEAFF. This sequence joins TRBV29-1 and TRBJ1-1, with a weak D call TRBD1 (5 bases). Trimming left V 3 bases short and J 1 base short, with 9 bases between. In germline, CDR1 is SQVTM, CDR2 ANQGSEA. The CDR3 is 13 residues long. The full variable domain, with the rest looked up from reference TRBV29-1 and TRBJ1-1, is SAVISQKPSRDICQRGTSLTIQCQVDSQVTMMFWYRQQPGQSLTLIATANQGSEATYESGFVIDKFPISRPNLTFSTLTVSNMSPEDSSIYLCSVDVDRNTEAFFGQGTRLTVV.

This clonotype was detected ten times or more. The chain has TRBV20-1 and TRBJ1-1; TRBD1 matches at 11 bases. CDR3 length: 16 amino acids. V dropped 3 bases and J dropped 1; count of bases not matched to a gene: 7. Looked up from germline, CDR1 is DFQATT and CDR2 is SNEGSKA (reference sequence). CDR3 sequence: CSASRPGTGGNTEAFF. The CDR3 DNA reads TGCAGTGCTAGTCGGCCCGGGACAGGGGGGAACACTGAAGCTTTCTTT.

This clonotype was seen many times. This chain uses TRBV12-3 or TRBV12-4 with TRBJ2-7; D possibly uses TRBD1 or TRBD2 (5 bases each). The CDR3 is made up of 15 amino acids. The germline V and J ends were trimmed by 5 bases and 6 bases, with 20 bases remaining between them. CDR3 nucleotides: TGTGCCAGCAGTCTCGGCCCCCGGGGCCTCGTCGAGCAGTACTTC. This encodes CASSLGPRGLVEQYF.

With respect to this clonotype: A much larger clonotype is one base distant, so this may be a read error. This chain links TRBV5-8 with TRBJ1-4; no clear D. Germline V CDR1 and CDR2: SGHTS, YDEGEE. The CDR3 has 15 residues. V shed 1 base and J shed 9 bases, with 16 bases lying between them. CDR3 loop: CASSLTPSADKKLFF. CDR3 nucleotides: TGTGCCAGCAGCTTGACCCCATCTGCGGATAAAAAACTGTTTTTT.

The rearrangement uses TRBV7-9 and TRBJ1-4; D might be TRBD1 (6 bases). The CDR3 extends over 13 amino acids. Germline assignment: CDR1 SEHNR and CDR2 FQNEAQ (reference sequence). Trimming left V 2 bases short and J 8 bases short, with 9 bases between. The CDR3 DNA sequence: TGTGCCAGCAGCTTAAACAGGGCGGAAAAACTGTTTTTT. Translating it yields CASSLNRAEKLFF.

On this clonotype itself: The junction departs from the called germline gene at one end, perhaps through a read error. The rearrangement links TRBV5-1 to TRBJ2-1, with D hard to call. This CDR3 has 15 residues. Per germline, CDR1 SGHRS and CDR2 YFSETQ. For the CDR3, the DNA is TGCGCCAGCAGCTTGGGCCTTCTCTCCTACAATGGGCAGTTCTTC. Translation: CASSLGLLSYNGQFF.

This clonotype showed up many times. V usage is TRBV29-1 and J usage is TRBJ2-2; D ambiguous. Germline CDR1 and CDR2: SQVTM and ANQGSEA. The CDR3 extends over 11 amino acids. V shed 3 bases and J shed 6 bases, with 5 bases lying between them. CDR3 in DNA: TGCAGCGTTGACGGCCCCGGGGAGCTGTTTTTT. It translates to CSVDGPGELFF.

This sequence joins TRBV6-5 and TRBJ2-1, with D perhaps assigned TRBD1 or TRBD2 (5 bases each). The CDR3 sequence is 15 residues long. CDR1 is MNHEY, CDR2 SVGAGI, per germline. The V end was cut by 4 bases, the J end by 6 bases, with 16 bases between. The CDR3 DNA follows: TGTGCCAGCAGTTCCCGGGACCCCCTGGCCAATGAGCAGTTCTTC. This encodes CASSSRDPLANEQFF.

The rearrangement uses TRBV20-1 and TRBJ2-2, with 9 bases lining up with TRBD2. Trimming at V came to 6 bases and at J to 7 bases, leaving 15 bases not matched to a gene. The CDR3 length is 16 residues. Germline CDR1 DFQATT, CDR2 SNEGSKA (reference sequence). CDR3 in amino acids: CSAVAQRGARYGELFF. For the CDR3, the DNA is TGCAGTGCAGTTGCTCAGCGGGGGGCCCGTTACGGGGAGCTGTTTTTT.

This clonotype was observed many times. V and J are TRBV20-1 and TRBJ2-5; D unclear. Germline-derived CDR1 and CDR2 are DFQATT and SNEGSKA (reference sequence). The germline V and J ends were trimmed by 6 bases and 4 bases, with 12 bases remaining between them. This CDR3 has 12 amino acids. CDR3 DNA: TGCAGTGCCGGCGGTGTAAGAGAGACCCAGTACTTC. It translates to CSAGGVRETQYF.

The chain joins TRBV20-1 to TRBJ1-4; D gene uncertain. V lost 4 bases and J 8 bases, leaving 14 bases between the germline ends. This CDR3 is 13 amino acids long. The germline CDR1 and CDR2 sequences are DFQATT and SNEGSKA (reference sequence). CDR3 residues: CSAMGSAREKLFF. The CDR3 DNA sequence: TGCAGTGCTATGGGGTCCGCGCGGGAAAAACTGTTTTTT.

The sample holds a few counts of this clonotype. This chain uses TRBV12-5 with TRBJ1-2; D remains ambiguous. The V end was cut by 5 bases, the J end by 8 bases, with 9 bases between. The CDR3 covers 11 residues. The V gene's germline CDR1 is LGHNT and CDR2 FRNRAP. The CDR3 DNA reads TGTGCTAGTGGTCTAGGGAGAGGCTACACCTTC. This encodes CASGLGRGYTF.

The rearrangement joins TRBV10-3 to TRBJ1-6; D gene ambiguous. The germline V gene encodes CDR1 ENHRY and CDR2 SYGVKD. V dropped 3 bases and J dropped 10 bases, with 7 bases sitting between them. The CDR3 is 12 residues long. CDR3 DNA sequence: TGTGCCATCAGTGAACCCCCATCACCCCTCCACTTT. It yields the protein CAISEPPSPLHF.

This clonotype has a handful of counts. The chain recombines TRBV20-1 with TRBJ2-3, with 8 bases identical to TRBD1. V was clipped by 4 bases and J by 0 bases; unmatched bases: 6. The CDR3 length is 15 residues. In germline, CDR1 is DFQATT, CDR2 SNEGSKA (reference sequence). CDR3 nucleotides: TGCAGTGCTACCGACAGGGGCTCTAGCACAGATACGCAGTATTTT. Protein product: CSATDRGSSTDTQYF.

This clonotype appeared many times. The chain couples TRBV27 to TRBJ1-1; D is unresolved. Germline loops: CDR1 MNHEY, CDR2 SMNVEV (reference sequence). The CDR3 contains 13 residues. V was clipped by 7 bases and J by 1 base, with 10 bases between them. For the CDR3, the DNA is TGTGCCAGCACTCGACATCCGAACACTGAAGCTTTCTTT. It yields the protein CASTRHPNTEAFF.

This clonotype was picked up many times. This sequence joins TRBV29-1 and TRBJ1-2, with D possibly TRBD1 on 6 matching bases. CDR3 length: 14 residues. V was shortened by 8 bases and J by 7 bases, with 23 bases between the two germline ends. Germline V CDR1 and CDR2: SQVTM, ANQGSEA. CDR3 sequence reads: CSHLGGTGNGGYTF. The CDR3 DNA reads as TGCAGCCATCTCGGGGGTACAGGGAACGGTGGCTACACCTTC.

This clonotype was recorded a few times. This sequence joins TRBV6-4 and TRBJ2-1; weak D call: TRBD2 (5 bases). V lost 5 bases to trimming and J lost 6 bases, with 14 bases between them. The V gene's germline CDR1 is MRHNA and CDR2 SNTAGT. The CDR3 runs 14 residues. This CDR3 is CASSPQPGFNEQFF. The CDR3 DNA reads TGTGCCAGCAGTCCGCAACCGGGGTTCAATGAGCAGTTCTTC.